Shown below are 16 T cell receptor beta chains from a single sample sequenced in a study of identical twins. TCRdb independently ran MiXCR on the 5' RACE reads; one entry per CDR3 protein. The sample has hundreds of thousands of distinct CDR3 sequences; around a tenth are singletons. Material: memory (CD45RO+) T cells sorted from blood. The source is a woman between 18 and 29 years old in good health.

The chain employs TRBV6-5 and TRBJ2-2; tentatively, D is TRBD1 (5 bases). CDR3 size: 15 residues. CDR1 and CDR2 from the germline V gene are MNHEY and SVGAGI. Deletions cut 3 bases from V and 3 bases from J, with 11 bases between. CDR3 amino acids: CASSYGRAYTGELFF. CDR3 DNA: TGTGCCAGCAGTTATGGCAGGGCATACACCGGGGAGCTGTTTTTT.

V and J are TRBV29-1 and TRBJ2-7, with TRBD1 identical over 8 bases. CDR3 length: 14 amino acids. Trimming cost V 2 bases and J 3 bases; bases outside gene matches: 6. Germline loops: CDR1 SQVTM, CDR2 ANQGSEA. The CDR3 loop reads CSVEKGTGLYEQYF. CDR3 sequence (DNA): TGCAGCGTTGAAAAGGGGACAGGCCTCTACGAGCAGTACTTC.

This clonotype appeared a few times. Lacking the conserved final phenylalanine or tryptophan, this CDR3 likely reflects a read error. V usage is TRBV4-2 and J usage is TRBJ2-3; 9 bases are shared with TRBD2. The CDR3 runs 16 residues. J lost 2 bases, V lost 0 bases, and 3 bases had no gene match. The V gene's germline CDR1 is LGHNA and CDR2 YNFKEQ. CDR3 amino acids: CASSQDRGGATDTQYR. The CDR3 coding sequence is TGTGCCAGCAGCCAAGATCGCGGGGGGGCCACAGATACGCAGTATAGA.

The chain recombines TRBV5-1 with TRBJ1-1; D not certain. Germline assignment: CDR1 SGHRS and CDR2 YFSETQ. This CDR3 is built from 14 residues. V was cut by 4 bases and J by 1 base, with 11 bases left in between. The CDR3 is CASSPSERNTEAFF. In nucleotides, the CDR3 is TGCGCCAGCAGCCCCTCTGAGAGGAACACTGAAGCTTTCTTT. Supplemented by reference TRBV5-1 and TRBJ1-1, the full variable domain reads KAGVTQTPRYLIKTRGQQVTLSCSPISGHRSVSWYQQTPGQGLQFLFEYFSETQRNKGNFPGRFSGRQFSNSRSEMNVSTLELGDSALYLCASSPSERNTEAFFGQGTRLTVV.

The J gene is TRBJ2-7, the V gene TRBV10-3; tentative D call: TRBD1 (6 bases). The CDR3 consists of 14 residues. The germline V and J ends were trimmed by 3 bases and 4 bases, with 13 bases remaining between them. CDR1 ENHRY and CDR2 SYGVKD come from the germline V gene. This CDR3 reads CAISENQGKYEQYF. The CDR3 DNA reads TGTGCCATCAGTGAAAACCAGGGGAAGTACGAGCAGTACTTC.

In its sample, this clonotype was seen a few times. The CDR3, as DNA: TGTGCCGGGTACCGTACGGGGCGCGGGGGCTATGGCTACACCTTC. It is translated as CAGYRTGRGGYGYTF. This rearrangement joins TRBV6-1 to TRBJ1-2, with D possibly being TRBD1 (5 bases). This CDR3 is 15 amino acids long. CDR1 and CDR2 from the germline V gene are MNHNS and SASEGT. Trimming took 11 bases from V and 4 from J, leaving 23 bases between them.

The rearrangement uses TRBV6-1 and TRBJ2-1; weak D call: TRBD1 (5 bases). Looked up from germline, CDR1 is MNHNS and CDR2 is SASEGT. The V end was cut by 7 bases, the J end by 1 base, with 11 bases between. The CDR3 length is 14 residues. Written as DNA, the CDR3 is TGTGCCAGCAAAGGTCCAGGGTCCTACAATGAGCAGTTCTTC. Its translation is CASKGPGSYNEQFF.

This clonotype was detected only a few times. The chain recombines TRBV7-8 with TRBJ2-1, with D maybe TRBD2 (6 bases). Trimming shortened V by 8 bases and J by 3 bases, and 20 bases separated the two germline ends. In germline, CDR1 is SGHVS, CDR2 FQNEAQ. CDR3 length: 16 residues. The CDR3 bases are TGTGCCAGCGTCCCGGGGGTCATGGCTGGCTACAATGAGCAGTTCTTC. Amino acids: CASVPGVMAGYNEQFF.

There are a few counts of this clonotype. The chain's CDR3 is CASSLRAGTEAFF. Written as DNA, the CDR3 is TGTGCCAGCAGCTTGCGGGCCGGCACTGAAGCTTTCTTT. This chain connects TRBV5-5 to TRBJ1-1; D unclear. This CDR3 region has 13 residues. Germline CDR1 SGHKS, CDR2 YYEKEE (reference sequence). The germline V and J ends were trimmed by 1 base and 4 bases, with 8 bases remaining between them.

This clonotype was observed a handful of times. CDR3: CASSVGTGPEETQYF. In nucleotides, the CDR3 is TGTGCCAGCAGCGTTGGGACAGGACCAGAAGAGACCCAGTACTTC. The chain uses TRBV9 and TRBJ2-5; TRBD1 aligns across 8 bases. This CDR3 spans 15 amino acids. V lost 2 bases to trimming and J lost 3 bases; unmatched junction nucleotides: 6. Germline V gives CDR1 SGDLS, CDR2 YYNGEE.

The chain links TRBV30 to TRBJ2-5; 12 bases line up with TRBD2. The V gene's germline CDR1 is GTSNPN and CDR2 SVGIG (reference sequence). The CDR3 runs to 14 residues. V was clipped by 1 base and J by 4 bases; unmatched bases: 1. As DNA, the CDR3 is TGTGCCTGGAGTGGGGGACTAGCGGGAGAGACCCAGTACTTC. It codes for CAWSGGLAGETQYF.

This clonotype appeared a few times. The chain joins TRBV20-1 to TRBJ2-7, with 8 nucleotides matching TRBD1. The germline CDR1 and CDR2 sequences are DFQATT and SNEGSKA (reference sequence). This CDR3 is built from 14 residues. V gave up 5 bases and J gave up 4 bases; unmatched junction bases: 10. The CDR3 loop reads CSAGGPDRAYEQYF. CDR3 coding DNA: TGCAGTGCTGGGGGGCCGGACAGGGCTTACGAGCAGTACTTC.

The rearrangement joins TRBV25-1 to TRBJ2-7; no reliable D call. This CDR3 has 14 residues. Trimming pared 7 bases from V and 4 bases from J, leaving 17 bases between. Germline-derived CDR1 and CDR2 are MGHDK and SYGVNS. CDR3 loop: CASTTVGKEYEQYF. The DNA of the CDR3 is TGTGCCAGCACGACGGTAGGGAAAGAGTACGAGCAGTACTTC.

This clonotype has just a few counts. The CDR3 DNA is TGTGCCAGCAGCCGGGGACAGCTGAACACTGAAGCTTTCTTT. It encodes CASSRGQLNTEAFF. The chain is built from TRBV7-9 and TRBJ1-1; 7 bases match TRBD1. Germline CDR1 reads SEHNR; CDR2 reads FQNEAQ (reference sequence). The CDR3 sequence is 14 residues long. The V and J ends lost 5 bases and 0 bases, in that order; junction bases with no gene match: 3.

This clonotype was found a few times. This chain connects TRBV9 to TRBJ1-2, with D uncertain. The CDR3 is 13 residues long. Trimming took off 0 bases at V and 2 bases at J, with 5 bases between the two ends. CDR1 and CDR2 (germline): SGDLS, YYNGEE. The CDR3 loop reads CASSVARNYGYTF. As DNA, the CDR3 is TGTGCCAGCAGCGTAGCAAGGAACTATGGCTACACCTTC.

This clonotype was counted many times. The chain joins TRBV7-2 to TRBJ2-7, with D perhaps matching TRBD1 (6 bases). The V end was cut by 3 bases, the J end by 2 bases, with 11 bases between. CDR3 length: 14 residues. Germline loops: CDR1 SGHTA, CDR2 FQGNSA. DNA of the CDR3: TGTGCCAGCAGCTTGAATGGACAGACCTACGAGCAGTACTTC. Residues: CASSLNGQTYEQYF.